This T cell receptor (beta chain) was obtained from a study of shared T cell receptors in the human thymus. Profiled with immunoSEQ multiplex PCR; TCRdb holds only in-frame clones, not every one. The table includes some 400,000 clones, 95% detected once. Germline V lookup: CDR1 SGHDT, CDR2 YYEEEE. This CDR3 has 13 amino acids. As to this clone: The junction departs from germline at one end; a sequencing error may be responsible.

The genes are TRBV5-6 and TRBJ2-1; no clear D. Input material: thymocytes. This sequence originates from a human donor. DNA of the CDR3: TGTGCCAGCAGCTTGTGGTCCTTCAATGAGCAGTTCTTC. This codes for CASSLWSFNEQFF.